This T cell receptor (beta chain) was obtained from a study of blood T cell repertoires in COVID-19. Study summary: COVID-19 samples from acute and convalescent phases originated in the United States, Italy and Spain. PBMCs, B-cell-depleted T cells, or T cells were the source of the cDNA or gDNA that made up the material.

Study processing details: Amplifying reference gene primers gave estimates of nucleated cell counts. Libraries were prepared by immunoSEQ multiplex PCR; TCRdb keeps only in-frame clonotypes and omits some of them. The V and J calls and clone size were taken over from that table, and D and trimming were inferred from the DNA. The sample carries about 100,000 clones, 90% to 95% recorded once. Trimming took 6 bases from V and 2 from J; bases not matched to a gene: 4. This CDR3 has 14 residues. In germline, CDR1 is SGHAT, CDR2 FQNNGV. This receptor was taken from a man aged 50-60 years with active COVID-19. The sample was peripheral blood. This chain uses TRBV11-2 with TRBJ1-1, with TRBD1 matching over 9 bases. The DNA for the CDR3 is TGTGCCAGCAGTCGACAGGGGGTAAACACTGAAGCTTTCTTT. Translated, it gives CASSRQGVNTEAFF.